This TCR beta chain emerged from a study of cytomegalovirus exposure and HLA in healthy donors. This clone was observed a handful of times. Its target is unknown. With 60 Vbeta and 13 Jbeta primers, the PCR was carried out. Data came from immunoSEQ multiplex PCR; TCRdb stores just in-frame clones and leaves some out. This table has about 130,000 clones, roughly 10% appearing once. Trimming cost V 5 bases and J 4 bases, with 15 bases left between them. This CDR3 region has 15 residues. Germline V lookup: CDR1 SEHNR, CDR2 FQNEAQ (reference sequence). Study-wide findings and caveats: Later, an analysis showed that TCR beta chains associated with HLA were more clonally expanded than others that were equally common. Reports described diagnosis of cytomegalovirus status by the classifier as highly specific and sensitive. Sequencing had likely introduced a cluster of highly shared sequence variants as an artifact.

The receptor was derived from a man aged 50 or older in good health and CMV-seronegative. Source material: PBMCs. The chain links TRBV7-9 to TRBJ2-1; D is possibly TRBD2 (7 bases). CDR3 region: CASSPVGGAYNEQFF. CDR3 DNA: TGTGCCAGCAGCCCAGTGGGGGGGGCTTACAATGAGCAGTTCTTC.